The source of this T cell receptor beta chain is a study of glioma-infiltrating T cells. Study-wide results and caveats: Tissue and blood shared very few CDR3 sequences.

TCR alpha and beta CDR3 regions were amplified from RNA using iRepertoire nested multiplex PCR. For one-step reverse transcription and amplification, roughly 100-400 ng of tissue mRNA or PBMC total RNA was used. TCRdb itself ran the multiplex PCR reads through MiXCR, one entry per CDR3 protein. The sample includes approximately 120,000 distinct CDR3 sequences, more than 20% of them seen just once. The germline V and J ends were trimmed by 7 bases and 5 bases, with 7 bases remaining between them. This CDR3 spans 11 amino acids. Germline V gene lookup returns CDR1 SNHLY and CDR2 FYNNEI. This clonotype was observed at least ten times. The target antigen is unknown.

The chain is built from TRBV2 and TRBJ2-3, with D uncertain. Sequencing was done on a sample of glioma tissue, nonneoplastic brain tissue, or PBMCs (not recorded which). The TCR originated in a human donor with low-grade glioma or glioblastoma, undergoing nonglioma brain surgery, or in good health (not recorded which). CDR3 DNA: TGTGCCAGCACCCAAGTAGATACGCAGTATTTT. Translating gives CASTQVDTQYF.